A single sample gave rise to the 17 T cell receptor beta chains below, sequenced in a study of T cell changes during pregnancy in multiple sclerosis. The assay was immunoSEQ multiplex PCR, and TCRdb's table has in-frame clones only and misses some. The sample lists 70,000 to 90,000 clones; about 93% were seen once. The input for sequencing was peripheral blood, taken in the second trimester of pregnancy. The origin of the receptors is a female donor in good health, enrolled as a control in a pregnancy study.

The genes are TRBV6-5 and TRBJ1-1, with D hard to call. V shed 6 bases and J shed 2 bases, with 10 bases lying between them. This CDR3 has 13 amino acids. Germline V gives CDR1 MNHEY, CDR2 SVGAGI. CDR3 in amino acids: CASRRRRNTEAFF. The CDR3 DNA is TGTGCCAGCAGGCGCCGCCGTAACACTGAAGCTTTCTTT.

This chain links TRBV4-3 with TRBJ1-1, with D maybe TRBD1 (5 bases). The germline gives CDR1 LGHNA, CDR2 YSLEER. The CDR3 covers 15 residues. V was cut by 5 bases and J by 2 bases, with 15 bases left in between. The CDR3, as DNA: TGCGCCAGCAGCTACAACGCTCAGGGCAACACTGAAGCTTTCTTT. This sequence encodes CASSYNAQGNTEAFF.

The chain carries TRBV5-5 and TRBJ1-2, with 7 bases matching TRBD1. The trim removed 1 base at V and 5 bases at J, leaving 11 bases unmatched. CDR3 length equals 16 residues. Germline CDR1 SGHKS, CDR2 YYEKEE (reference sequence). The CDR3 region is CASSLSERDSKYGYTF. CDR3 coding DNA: TGTGCCAGCAGCTTGTCCGAGAGGGACAGCAAGTATGGCTACACCTTC.

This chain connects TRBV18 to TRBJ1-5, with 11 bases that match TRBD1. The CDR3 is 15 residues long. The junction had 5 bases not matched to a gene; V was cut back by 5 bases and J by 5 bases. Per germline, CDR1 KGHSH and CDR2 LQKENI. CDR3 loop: CASSTGQGVDQPQHF. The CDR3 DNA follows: TGTGCCAGCTCAACGGGACAGGGGGTCGATCAGCCCCAGCATTTT.

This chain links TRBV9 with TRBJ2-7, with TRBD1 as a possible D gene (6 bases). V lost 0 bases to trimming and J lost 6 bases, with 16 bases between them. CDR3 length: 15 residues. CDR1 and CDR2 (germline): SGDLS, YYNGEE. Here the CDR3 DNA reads TGTGCCAGCAGCGTAGACGCTGGGGGCGGGTCCGAGCAGTACTTC. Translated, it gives CASSVDAGGGSEQYF.

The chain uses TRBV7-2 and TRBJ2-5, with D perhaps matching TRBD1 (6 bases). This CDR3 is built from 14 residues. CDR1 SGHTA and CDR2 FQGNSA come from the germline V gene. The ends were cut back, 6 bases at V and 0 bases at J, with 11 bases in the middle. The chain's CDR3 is CASRGTTYQETQYF. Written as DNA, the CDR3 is TGTGCCAGCAGGGGGACAACGTACCAAGAGACCCAGTACTTC.

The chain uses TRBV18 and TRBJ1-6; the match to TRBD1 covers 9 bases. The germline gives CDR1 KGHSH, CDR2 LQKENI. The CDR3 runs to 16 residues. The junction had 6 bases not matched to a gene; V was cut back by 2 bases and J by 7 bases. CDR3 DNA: TGTGCCAGCTCACCAACAGGGGGCGAGGGGAATTCACCCCTCCACTTT. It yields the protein CASSPTGGEGNSPLHF.

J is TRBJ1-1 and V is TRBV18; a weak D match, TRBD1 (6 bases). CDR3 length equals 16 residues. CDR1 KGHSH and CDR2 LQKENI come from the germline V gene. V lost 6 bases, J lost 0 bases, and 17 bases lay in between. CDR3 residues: CASSQRETGLNTEAFF. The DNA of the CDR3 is TGTGCCAGCTCCCAGCGGGAGACAGGACTGAACACTGAAGCTTTCTTT.

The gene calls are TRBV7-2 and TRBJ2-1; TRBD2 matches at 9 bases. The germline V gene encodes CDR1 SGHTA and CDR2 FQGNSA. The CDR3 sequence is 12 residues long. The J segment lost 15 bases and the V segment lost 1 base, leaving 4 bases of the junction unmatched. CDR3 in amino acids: CASSLERGEVFF. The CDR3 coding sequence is TGTGCCAGCAGCTTAGAGCGGGGGGAGGTGTTCTTC. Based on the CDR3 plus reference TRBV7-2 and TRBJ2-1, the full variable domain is GAGVSQSPSNKVTEKGKDVELRCDPISGHTALYWYRQSLGQGLEFLIYFQGNSAPDKSGLPSDRFSAERTGGSVSTLTIQRTQQEDSAVYLCASSLERGEVFFGPGTRLTVL.

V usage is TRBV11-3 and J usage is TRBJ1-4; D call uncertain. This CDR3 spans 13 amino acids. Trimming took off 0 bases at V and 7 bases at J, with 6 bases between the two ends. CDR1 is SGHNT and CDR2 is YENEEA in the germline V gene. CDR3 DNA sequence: TGTGCCAGCAGCTTAGATCGAGGTGAAAAACTGTTTTTT. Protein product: CASSLDRGEKLFF.

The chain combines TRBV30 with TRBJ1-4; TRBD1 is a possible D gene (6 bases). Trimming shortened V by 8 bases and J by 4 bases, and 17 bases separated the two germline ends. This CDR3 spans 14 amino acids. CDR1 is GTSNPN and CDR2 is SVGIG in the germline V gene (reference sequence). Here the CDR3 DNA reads TGTGCCGGAGTTACAGGGTCTCATAATGAAAAACTGTTTTTT. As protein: CAGVTGSHNEKLFF.

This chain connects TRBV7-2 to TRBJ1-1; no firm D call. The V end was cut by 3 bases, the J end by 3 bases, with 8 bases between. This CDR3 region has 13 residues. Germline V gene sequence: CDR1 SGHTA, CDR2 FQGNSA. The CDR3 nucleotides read TGTGCCAGCAGCTTTCCACGGGACACTGAAGCTTTCTTT. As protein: CASSFPRDTEAFF.

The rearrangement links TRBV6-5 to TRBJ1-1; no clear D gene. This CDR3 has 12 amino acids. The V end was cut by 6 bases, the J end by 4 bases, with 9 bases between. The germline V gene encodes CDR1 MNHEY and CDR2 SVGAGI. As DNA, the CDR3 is TGTGCCAGCAGCTCCACGGGCACTGAAGCTTTCTTT. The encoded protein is CASSSTGTEAFF.

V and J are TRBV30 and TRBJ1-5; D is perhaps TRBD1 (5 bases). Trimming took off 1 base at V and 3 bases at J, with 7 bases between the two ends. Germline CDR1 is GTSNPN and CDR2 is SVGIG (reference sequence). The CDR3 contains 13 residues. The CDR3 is CAWSGGTNQPQHF. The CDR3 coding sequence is TGTGCCTGGAGTGGGGGCACCAATCAGCCCCAGCATTTT.

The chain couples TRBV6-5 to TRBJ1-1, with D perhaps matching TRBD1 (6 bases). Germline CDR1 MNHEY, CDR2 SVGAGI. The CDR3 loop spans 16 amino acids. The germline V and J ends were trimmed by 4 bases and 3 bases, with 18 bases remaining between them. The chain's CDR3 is CASSSWGGGRDTEAFF. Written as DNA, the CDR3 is TGTGCCAGCAGTTCATGGGGGGGCGGAAGGGACACTGAAGCTTTCTTT.

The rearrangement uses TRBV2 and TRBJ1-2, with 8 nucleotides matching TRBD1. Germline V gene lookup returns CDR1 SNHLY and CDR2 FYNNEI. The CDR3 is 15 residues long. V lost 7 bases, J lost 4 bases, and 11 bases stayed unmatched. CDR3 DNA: TGTGCCAGCAACACACAGGGGGTGTCGGCCTATGGCTACACCTTC. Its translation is CASNTQGVSAYGYTF.

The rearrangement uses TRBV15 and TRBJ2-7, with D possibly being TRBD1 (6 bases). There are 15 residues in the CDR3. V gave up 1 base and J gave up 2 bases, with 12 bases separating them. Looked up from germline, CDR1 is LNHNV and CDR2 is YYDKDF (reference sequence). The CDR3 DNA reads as TGTGCCACCAGCAGAGGGACAGACTTACCCTACGAGCAGTACTTC. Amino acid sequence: CATSRGTDLPYEQYF. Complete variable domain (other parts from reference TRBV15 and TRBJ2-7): DAMVIQNPRYQVTQFGKPVTLSCSQTLNHNVMYWYQQKSSQAPKLLFHYYDKDFNNEADTPDNFQSRRPNTSFCFLDIRSPGLGDTAMYLCATSRGTDLPYEQYFGPGTRLTVT.